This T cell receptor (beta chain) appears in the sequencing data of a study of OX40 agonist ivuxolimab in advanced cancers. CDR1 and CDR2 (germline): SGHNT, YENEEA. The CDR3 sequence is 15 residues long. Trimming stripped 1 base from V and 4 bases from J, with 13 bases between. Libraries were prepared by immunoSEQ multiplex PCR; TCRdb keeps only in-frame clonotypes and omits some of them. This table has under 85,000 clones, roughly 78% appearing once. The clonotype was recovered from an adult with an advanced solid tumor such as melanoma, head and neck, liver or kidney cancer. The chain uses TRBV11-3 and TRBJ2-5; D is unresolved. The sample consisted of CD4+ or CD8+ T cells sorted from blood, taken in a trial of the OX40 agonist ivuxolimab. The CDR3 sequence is CASSLGPETAETQYF. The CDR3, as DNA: TGTGCCAGCAGCTTAGGACCCGAGACGGCAGAGACCCAGTACTTC.